Below, 11 T cell receptor beta chains from the same sample are listed, as sequenced in a study of cytomegalovirus exposure and HLA in healthy donors. Both 60 Vbeta primers and 13 Jbeta primers went into the PCR. The table came from immunoSEQ multiplex PCR; TCRdb's copy has only in-frame clones and leaves some out. The table shows around 53,000 clones, with 70% to 85% occurring only once. The sample consisted of PBMCs. These receptors all come from a man between 50 and 59 years old in good health and CMV-seronegative.

The V and J genes are TRBV7-2 and TRBJ1-5; weak D call: TRBD1 (5 bases). The CDR3 spans 16 residues. The germline gives CDR1 SGHTA, CDR2 FQGNSA. Trimming stripped 5 bases from V and 0 bases from J, with 14 bases between. In DNA form, the CDR3 reads TGTGCCAGCAGCCTGACAGCAACCCATAGCAATCAGCCCCAGCATTTT. It specifies CASSLTATHSNQPQHF. Variable domain in full (rest from reference TRBV7-2 and TRBJ1-5): GAGVSQSPSNKVTEKGKDVELRCDPISGHTALYWYRQSLGQGLEFLIYFQGNSAPDKSGLPSDRFSAERTGGSVSTLTIQRTQQEDSAVYLCASSLTATHSNQPQHFGDGTRLSIL.

The chain uses TRBV9 and TRBJ2-3, with D tentatively TRBD2 (7 bases). The V gene's germline CDR1 is SGDLS and CDR2 YYNGEE. This CDR3 has 19 residues. V dropped 3 bases and J dropped 0 bases, with 23 bases sitting between them. The CDR3 bases are TGTGCCAGCAGCGCACCACAGGGAGGGGAGTGGGCTAGCACAGATACGCAGTATTTT. Protein sequence: CASSAPQGGEWASTDTQYF.

The J gene is TRBJ1-4, the V gene TRBV27, with D perhaps TRBD1 (5 bases). Trimming pared 7 bases from V and 8 bases from J, leaving 14 bases between. The CDR3 contains 13 residues. Germline loops: CDR1 MNHEY, CDR2 SMNVEV (reference sequence). CDR3 loop: CASKLAGKEKLFF. The CDR3 DNA is TGTGCCAGCAAATTGGCAGGGAAAGAAAAACTGTTTTTT.

The J gene is TRBJ2-2, the V gene TRBV29-1; no clear D. V was cut by 7 bases and J by 3 bases, with 15 bases left in between. CDR1 and CDR2 from the germline V gene are SQVTM and ANQGSEA. This CDR3 spans 14 amino acids. Written as DNA, the CDR3 is TGCAGCGCTAGTGAGAATCGATACACCGGGGAGCTGTTTTTT. Its protein is CSASENRYTGELFF.

This clone has only a few counts. V usage is TRBV9 and J usage is TRBJ2-1, with TRBD1 identical over 7 bases. J was trimmed by 2 bases and V by 0 bases; bases with no gene match: 2. The CDR3 length is 15 residues. Germline V CDR1 and CDR2: SGDLS, YYNGEE. The CDR3 DNA is TGTGCCAGCAGCGTAGAGGGGGCGCCCTACAATGAGCAGTTCTTC. Its protein is CASSVEGAPYNEQFF.

This clone was detected only once. This chain links TRBV19 with TRBJ1-1; D might be TRBD1 (6 bases). This CDR3 comprises 13 residues. Deletions cut 10 bases from V and 0 bases from J, with 12 bases between. CDR1 LNHDA and CDR2 SQIVND come from the germline V gene (reference sequence). The CDR3 DNA follows: TGTGCCACCGCGGACAGCATGAACACTGAAGCTTTCTTT. Translating it yields CATADSMNTEAFF. Variable domain in full (rest from reference TRBV19 and TRBJ1-1): DGGITQSPKYLFRKEGQNVTLSCEQNLNHDAMYWYRQDPGQGLRLIYYSQIVNDFQKGDIAEGYSVSREKKESFPLTVTSAQKNPTAFYLCATADSMNTEAFFGQGTRLTVV.

This clone appeared once. The V gene is TRBV10-3, the J gene TRBJ2-1; 8 bases are shared with TRBD1. V shed 4 bases, J shed 7 bases, and the junction held 6 bases outside the gene matches. Germline CDR1 and CDR2: ENHRY and SYGVKD. CDR3 size: 14 residues. The CDR3 sequence: CAISGQGRGNEQFF. In DNA form, the CDR3 reads TGTGCCATCAGTGGACAGGGGCGAGGGAATGAGCAGTTCTTC.

The chain links TRBV9 to TRBJ1-2; 7 bases fit TRBD1. The CDR3 totals 12 residues. The germline CDR1 and CDR2 sequences are SGDLS and YYNGEE. V lost 7 bases to trimming and J lost 8 bases; unmatched junction nucleotides: 8. In DNA form, the CDR3 reads TGTGCCAGCCTCAGACAGGGTGGAGGCTACACCTTC. Translation: CASLRQGGGYTF. Looking up the rest from reference TRBV9 and TRBJ1-2 gives the full variable domain: DSGVTQTPKHLITATGQRVTLRCSPRSGDLSVYWYQQSLDQGLQFLIQYYNGEERAKGNILERFSAQQFPDLHSELNLSSLELGDSALYFCASLRQGGGYTFGSGTRLTVV.

The chain has TRBV5-1 and TRBJ2-2; perhaps TRBD2 as D (6 bases). Trimming removed 4 bases from V and 0 bases from J, with 16 bases in between. The germline V gene has CDR1 SGHRS and CDR2 YFSETQ. The CDR3 is 17 residues long. The CDR3 region has the DNA TGCGCCAGCAGCACCACACCCGGGACTGCGAACACCGGGGAGCTGTTTTTT. This gives the protein CASSTTPGTANTGELFF.

J is TRBJ2-7 and V is TRBV29-1, with 9 bases identical to TRBD1. V lost 4 bases to trimming and J lost 1 base; unmatched junction nucleotides: 11. CDR1 and CDR2 from the germline V gene are SQVTM and ANQGSEA. This CDR3 has 16 residues. The CDR3 region is CSVADPPGTGSYEQYF. The CDR3 region has the DNA TGCAGCGTTGCCGACCCTCCCGGGACAGGGTCCTACGAGCAGTACTTC.

This chain uses TRBV5-6 with TRBJ1-2; D possibly corresponds to TRBD1 (6 bases). Germline CDR1 and CDR2: SGHDT and YYEEEE. V shed 3 bases and J shed 3 bases, with 18 bases lying between them. The CDR3 is 16 residues long. The CDR3 bases are TGTGCCAGCAGCTCACAGGGAGAGACGATATACTATGGCTACACCTTC. Translated, it gives CASSSQGETIYYGYTF.